The present entry profiles one T cell receptor (beta chain) with its context. Libraries were prepared by immunoSEQ multiplex PCR; TCRdb keeps only in-frame clonotypes and omits some of them. The profile shows roughly 75,000 clones, approximately 89% of them singletons. The data derive from a study of T cell changes during pregnancy in multiple sclerosis. Trimming pared 0 bases from V and 2 bases from J, leaving 17 bases between. The CDR3 length is 17 residues. Germline V gene data show CDR1 as LGHNA and CDR2 as YSLEER. The clonotype originates from a female donor with multiple sclerosis, enrolled in a pregnancy study. The sequenced sample was peripheral blood, obtained before pregnancy. The chain combines TRBV4-3 with TRBJ2-7; the D is unclear. CDR3 sequence reads: CASSQELWWSQTYEQYF. The CDR3 DNA is TGCGCCAGCAGCCAAGAATTGTGGTGGAGTCAGACCTACGAGCAGTACTTC.